The clone carrying this T cell receptor (beta chain) has a count of ten or more. The data derive from a study of read filtering for tumor transcriptome and immune sequencing. Study-wide context: TCR-mapped reads were about 3.5 to 11 million with IR-seq versus about 85 to 1,300 with RNA-seq.

The CDR3 spans 12 residues. Trimming removed 3 bases from V and 2 bases from J, with 6 bases in between. Germline lookup yields CDR1 SQVTM and CDR2 ANQGSEA. From roughly 390 ng of RNA, a library with molecular barcoded alpha/delta and beta/gamma adaptors was made. TCRdb reprocessed the reads via MiXCR and lists one record per CDR3 protein. The sample includes roughly 68,000 distinct CDR3 sequences, roughly 13% of them seen just once. The sequenced material came from a population of CD138-negative cells sorted from bone marrow. This TCR was sampled from a donor over 35 with multiple myeloma. The chain joins TRBV29-1 to TRBJ2-3; D is perhaps TRBD1 (6 bases). For the CDR3, the DNA is TGCAGCGTTGAGGGGGCCACAGATACGCAGTATTTT. This sequence encodes CSVEGATDTQYF.